This TCR beta chain comes out of a study of blood T cell repertoires in COVID-19. CDR1 and CDR2 from the germline V gene are MNHEY and SVGEGT. The CDR3 extends over 15 amino acids. Trimming took off 2 bases at V and 2 bases at J, with 10 bases between the two ends. Clones were sequenced by immunoSEQ multiplex PCR, and TCRdb holds only the in-frame ones, with some missing. The table has roughly 78,000 clones, around nine tenths seen once. The TCR comes from a woman aged 55-70 years with acute or convalescent COVID-19. The sample was peripheral blood. The genes are TRBV6-2 or TRBV6-3 and TRBJ2-1; TRBD1 might be the D (6 bases). The CDR3 region is CASSYDGGAYNEQFF. The CDR3 DNA is TGTGCCAGCAGTTACGATGGGGGCGCCTACAATGAGCAGTTCTTC.